This TCR beta chain was sequenced for a study of blood T cell repertoires in COVID-19 (dated by TCRdb to about 2020). For context, the study as a whole: Collaborator samples came from the United States, Italy and Spain and covered acute and convalescent phases of COVID-19. Deeply sampled blood TCRbeta repertoires from subjects exposed to, actively infected with, or recovered from COVID-19 were included in the dataset. Where HLA class I and class II types were available, the types were taken from metadata supplied by the sample provider, not from assay-based typing. A freely available public database, intended as a resource for researchers studying the immune response to SARS-CoV-2, is where the repertoires were released. The samples were drawn from two sources: the first 160 participants of the ongoing ImmuneRACE study, and over 1,000 subjects contributed by 6 global collaborators. The prospective study material was composed of cDNA or gDNA derived from T cells, B-cell-depleted T cells, or PBMCs. Nearly every sample came with metadata listing a de-identified subject ID, COVID-19 status, age in years and sex. General study outcomes and caveats: Clinical and demographic metadata were provided uncurated, with the amount varying by source and participant.

CDR1 and CDR2 are drawn from the germline V gene: SGHVS, FNYEAQ. The CDR3 numbers 15 residues from cysteine through phenylalanine. The sequence is cut down to CDR3 DNA, 45 bases in frame from base 1. Trimming costs V 1 base and J 0 bases, and their ends lie 7 bases apart. Each collaborating institution followed its own protocols to collect whole blood in K2EDTA tubes. For TCRbeta analysis, collaborators shipped samples in one of three forms: frozen whole blood, isolated PBMCs, or DNA extracted from either of those sample types. This clone was picked up a small number of times. Its antigen is still unknown. No much larger clonotype is one base removed from it; base qualities were not supplied. TCRbeta CDR3 regions were amplified from genomic DNA using the immunoSEQ Assay, a bias-controlled multiplex PCR. The published analysis was carried out like this. Within the assay, amplification of reference gene primers was used to estimate how many nucleated cells each sample contained. To quantify the absolute abundance of each unique TCRbeta CDR3 rearrangement, sequence reads were collapsed and filtered. For each sample, productive Simpson clonality was calculated as the square root of Simpson's diversity index over productive rearrangements. Here the immuneACCESS table is served through TCRdb, limited to in-frame sequences with V and J called. Missing clones are a known gap in these copies; in checked studies unresolved V genes cover under half, and the rest lacks a known reason. V and J calls and clone size are those listed in that table; D and trimming were worked out from the DNA. The sample table contains just over 70,000 clones; only one count was recorded for over 65% of them. The ten largest account for 35% of the sample.

The material sequenced was peripheral blood. This TCR derives from a woman aged 70-85 years with acute or convalescent COVID-19. The chain links TRBV7-6 with TRBJ1-3, with no reliable assignment of the D segment. The CDR3 region: CASSLGATSGNTIYF. The nucleotide sequence reads TGTGCCAGCAGCTTAGGGGCTACCTCTGGAAACACCATATATTTT.